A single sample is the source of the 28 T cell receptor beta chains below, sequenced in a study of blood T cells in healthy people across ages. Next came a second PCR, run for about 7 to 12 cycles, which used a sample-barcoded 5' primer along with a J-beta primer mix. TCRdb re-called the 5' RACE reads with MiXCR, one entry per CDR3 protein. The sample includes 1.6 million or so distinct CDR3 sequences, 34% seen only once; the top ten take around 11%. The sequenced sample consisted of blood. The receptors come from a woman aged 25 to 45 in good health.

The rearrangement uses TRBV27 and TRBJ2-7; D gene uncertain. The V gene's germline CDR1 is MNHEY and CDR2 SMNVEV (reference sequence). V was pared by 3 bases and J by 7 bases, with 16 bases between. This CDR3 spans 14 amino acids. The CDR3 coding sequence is TGTGCCAGCAGTTTCCGCCAGGTTTCTAGTGAGCAGTACTTC. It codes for CASSFRQVSSEQYF.

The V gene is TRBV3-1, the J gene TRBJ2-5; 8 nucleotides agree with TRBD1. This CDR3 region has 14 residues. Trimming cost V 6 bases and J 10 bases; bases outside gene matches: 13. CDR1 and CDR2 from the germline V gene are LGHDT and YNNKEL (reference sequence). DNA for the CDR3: TGTGCCAGCAGGGCCTCCGGGACAGGAAGGATCCAGTACTTC. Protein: CASRASGTGRIQYF.

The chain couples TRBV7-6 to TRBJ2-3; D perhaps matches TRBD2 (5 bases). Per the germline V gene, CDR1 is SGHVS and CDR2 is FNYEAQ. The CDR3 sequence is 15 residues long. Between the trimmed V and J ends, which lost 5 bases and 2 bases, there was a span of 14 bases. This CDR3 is CASSLSGFATDTQYF. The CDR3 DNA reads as TGTGCCAGCAGCCTAAGCGGATTCGCCACAGATACGCAGTATTTT. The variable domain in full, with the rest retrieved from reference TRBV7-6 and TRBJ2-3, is GAGVSQSPRYKVTKRGQDVALRCDPISGHVSLYWYRQALGQGPEFLTYFNYEAQQDKSGLPNDRFSAERPEGSISTLTIQRTEQRDSAMYRCASSLSGFATDTQYFGPGTRLTVL.

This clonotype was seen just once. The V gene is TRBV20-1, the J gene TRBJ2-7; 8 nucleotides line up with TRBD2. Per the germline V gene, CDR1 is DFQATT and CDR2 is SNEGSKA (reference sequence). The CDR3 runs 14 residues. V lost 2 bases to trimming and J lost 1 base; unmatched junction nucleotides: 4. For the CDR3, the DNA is TGCAGTGCTAGACCAGCGGGAGCTTCCTACGAGCAGTACTTC. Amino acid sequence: CSARPAGASYEQYF.

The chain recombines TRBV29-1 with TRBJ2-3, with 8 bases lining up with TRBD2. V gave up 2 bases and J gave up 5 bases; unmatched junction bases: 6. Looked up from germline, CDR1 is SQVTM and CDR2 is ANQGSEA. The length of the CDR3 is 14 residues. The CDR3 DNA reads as TGCAGCGTTGAAACAAGCGGGGGTGTAGATACGCAGTATTTT. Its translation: CSVETSGGVDTQYF.

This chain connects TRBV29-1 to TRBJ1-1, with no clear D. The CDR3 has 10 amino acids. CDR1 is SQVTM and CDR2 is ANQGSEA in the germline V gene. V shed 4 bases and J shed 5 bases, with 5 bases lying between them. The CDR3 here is CSVGATEAFF. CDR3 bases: TGCAGCGTTGGGGCAACTGAAGCTTTCTTT. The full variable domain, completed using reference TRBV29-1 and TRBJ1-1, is SAVISQKPSRDICQRGTSLTIQCQVDSQVTMMFWYRQQPGQSLTLIATANQGSEATYESGFVIDKFPISRPNLTFSTLTVSNMSPEDSSIYLCSVGATEAFFGQGTRLTVV.

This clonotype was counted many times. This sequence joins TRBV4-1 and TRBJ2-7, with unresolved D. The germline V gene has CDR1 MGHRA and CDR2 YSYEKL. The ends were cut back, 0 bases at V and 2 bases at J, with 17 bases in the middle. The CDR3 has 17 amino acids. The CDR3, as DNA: TGCGCCAGCAGCCAAGATCATCTCATGGCAGCCACCTACGAGCAGTACTTC. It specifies CASSQDHLMAATYEQYF.

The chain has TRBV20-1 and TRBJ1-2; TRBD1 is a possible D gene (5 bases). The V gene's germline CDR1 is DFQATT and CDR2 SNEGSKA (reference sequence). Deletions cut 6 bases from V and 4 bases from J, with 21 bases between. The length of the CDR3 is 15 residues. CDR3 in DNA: TGCAGTGCCAGGCGTCCGGGGGTGCGATTCTATGGCTACACCTTC. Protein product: CSARRPGVRFYGYTF.

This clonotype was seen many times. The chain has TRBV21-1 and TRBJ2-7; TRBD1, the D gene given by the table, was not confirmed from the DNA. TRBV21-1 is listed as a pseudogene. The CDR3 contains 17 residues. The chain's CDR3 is CASSKAYKTGYSYEQYF. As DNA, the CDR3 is TGTGCCAGCAGCAAAGCCTACAAGACAGGATACTCCTACGAGCAGTACTTC.

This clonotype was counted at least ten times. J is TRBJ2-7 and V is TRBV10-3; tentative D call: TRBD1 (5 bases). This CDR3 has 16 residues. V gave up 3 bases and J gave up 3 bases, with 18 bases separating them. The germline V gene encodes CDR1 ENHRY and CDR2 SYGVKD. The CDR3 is CAISEPSLTASYEQYF. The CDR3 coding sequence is TGTGCCATCAGTGAACCATCTCTGACAGCAAGCTACGAGCAGTACTTC.

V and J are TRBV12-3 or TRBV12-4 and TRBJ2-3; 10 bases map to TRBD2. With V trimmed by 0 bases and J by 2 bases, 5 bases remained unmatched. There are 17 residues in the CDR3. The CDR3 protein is CASSLAIGLADTDTQYF. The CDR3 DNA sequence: TGTGCCAGCAGTTTAGCCATCGGACTAGCGGACACAGATACGCAGTATTTT.

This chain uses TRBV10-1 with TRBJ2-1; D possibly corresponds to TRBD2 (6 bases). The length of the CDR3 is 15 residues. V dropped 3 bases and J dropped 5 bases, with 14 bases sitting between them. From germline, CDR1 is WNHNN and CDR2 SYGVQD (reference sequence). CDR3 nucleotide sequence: TGCGCCAGCAGTGAAGGGACTGGAGGGGACAATGAGCAGTTCTTC. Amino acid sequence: CASSEGTGGDNEQFF.

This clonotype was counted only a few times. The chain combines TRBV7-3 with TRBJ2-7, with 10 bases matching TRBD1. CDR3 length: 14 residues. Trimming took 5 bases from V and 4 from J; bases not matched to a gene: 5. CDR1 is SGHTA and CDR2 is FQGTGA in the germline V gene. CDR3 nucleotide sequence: TGTGCCAGCAGCAAGGGACAGGGGAGGTACGAGCAGTACTTC. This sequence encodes CASSKGQGRYEQYF.

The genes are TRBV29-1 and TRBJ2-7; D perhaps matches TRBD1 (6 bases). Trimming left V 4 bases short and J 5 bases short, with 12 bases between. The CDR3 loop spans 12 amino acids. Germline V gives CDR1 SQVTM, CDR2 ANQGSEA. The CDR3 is CSVVQGVHEQYF. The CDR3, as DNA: TGCAGCGTTGTACAGGGAGTCCACGAGCAGTACTTC.

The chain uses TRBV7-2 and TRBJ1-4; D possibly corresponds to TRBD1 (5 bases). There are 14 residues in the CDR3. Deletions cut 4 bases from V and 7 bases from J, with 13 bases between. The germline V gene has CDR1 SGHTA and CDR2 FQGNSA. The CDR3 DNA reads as TGTGCCAGCAGCTCAGGGTTCTTTGGTGAAAAACTGTTTTTT. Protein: CASSSGFFGEKLFF. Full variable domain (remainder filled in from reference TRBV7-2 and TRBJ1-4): GAGVSQSPSNKVTEKGKDVELRCDPISGHTALYWYRQSLGQGLEFLIYFQGNSAPDKSGLPSDRFSAERTGGSVSTLTIQRTQQEDSAVYLCASSSGFFGEKLFFGSGTQLSVL.

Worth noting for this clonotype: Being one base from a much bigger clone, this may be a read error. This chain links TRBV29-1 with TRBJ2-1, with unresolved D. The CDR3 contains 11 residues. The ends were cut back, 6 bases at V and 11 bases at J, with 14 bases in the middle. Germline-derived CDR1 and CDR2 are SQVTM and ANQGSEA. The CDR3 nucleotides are TGCAGCGTCCAAGGCCGTTATAAGCAGTTCTTC. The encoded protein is CSVQGRYKQFF.

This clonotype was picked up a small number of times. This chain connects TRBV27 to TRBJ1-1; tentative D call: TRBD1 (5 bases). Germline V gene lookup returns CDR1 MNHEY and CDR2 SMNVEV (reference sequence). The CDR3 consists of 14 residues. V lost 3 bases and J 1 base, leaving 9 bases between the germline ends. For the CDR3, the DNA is TGTGCCAGCAGTTTCAGGGCGGCGAACACTGAAGCTTTCTTT. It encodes CASSFRAANTEAFF.

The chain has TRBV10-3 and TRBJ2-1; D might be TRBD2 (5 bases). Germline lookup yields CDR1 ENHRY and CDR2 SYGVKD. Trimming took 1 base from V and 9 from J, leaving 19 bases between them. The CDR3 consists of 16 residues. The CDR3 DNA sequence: TGTGCCATCAGTGAGTTCTCCGGGAATGTCAGAACTGAGCAGTTCTTC. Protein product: CAISEFSGNVRTEQFF.

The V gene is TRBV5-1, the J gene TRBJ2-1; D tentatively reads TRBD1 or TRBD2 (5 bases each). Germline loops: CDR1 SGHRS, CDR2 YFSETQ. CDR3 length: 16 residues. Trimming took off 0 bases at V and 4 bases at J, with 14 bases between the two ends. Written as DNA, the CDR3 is TGCGCCAGCAGCTTGGGAGGGGACGCCGTTTACAATGAGCAGTTCTTC. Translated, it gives CASSLGGDAVYNEQFF.

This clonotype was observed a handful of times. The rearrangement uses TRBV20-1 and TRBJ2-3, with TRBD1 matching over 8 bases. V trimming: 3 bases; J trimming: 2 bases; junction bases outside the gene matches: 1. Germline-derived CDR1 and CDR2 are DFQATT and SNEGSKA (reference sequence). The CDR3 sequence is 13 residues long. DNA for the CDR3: TGCAGTGCTAGGGACAGGGACACAGATACGCAGTATTTT. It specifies CSARDRDTDTQYF.

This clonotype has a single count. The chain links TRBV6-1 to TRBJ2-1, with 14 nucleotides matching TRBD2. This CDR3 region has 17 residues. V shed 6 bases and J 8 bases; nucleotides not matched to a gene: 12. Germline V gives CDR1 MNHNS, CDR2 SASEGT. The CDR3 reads CASRDGTSGGGGHEQFF. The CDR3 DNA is TGTGCCAGCAGAGACGGGACTAGCGGGGGAGGAGGACATGAGCAGTTCTTC.

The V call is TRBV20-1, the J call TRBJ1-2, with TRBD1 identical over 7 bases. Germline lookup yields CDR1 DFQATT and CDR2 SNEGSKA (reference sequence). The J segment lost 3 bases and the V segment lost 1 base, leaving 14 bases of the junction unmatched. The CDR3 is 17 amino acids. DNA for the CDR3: TGCAGTGCTAGAGCCGTGGACAGGAGCATGGGGCACTATGGCTACACCTTC. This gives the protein CSARAVDRSMGHYGYTF.

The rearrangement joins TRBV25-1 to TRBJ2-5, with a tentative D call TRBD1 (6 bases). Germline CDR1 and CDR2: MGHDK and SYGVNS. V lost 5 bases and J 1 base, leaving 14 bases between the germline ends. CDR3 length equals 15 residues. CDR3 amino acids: CASSTPDRFQETQYF. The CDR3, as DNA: TGTGCCAGCAGTACCCCGGACAGATTCCAAGAGACCCAGTACTTC.

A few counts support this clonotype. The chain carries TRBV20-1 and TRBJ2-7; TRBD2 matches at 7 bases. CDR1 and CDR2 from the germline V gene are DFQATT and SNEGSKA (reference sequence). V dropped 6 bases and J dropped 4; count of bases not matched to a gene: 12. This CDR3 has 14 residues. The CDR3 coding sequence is TGCAGTGCCAAAGCGGCTAGCGGAAGTTACGAGCAGTACTTC. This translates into CSAKAASGSYEQYF.

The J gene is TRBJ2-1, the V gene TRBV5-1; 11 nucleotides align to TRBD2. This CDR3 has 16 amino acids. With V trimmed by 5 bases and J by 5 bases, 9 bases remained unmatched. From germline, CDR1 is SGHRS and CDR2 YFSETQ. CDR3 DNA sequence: TGCGCCAGCAGTCGGACCGGGACTAGCGGACACAATGAGCAGTTCTTC. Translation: CASSRTGTSGHNEQFF.

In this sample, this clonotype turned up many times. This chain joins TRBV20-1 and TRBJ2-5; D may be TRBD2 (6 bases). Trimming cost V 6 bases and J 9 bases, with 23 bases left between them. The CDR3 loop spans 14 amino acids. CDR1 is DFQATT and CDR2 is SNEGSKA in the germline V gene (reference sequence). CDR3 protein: CSALRNREPQAQYF. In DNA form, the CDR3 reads TGCAGTGCCCTCAGAAACCGGGAGCCCCAGGCCCAGTACTTC.

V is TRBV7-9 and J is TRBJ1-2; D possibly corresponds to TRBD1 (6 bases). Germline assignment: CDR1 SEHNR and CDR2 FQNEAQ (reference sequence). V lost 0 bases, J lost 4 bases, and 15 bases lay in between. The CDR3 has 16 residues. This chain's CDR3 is CASSLASQGWGYGYTF. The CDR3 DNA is TGTGCCAGCAGCTTAGCGAGCCAGGGGTGGGGCTATGGCTACACCTTC.

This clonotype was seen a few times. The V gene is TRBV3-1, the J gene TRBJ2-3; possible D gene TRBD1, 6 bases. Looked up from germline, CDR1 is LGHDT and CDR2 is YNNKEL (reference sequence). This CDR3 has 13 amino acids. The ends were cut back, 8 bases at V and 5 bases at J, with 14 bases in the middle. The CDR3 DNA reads TGTGCCAGCCGGGACACGATGAAAGATACGCAGTATTTT. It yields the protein CASRDTMKDTQYF.